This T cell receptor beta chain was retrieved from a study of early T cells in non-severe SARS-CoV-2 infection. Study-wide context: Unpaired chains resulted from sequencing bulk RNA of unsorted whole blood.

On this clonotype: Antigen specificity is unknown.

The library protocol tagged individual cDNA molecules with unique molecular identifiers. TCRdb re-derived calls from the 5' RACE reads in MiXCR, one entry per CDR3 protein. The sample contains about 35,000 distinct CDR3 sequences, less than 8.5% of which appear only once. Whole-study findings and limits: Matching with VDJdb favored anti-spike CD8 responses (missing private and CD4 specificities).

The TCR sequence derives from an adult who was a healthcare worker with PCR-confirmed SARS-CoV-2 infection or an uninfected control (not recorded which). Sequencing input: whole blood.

The CDR3 sequence is CSARRPSYYEQYF. CDR3 DNA sequence: TGCAGTGCCCGACGGCCCTCTTACTACGAGCAGTACTTC. The V call is TRBV20-1, the J call TRBJ2-7; the D is unclear. This CDR3 has 13 amino acids. The V gene's germline CDR1 is DFQATT and CDR2 SNEGSKA (reference sequence). V lost 6 bases to trimming and J lost 3 bases, with 15 bases between them.